Below are 4 T cell receptor beta chains sequenced from a single sample in a study of cytomegalovirus exposure and HLA in healthy donors. Measured with immunoSEQ multiplex PCR; TCRdb has only the in-frame clones, and not every one. The sample contains under 300,000 clones, 70% to 90% of which appear only once. Sequenced sample: PBMCs. The receptors shown here come from a woman aged 18-29 years in good health and CMV-seronegative.

This chain connects TRBV27 to TRBJ1-1; maybe TRBD1 (5 bases). V was shortened by 6 bases and J by 3 bases, with 11 bases between the two germline ends. The CDR3 sequence is 13 residues long. CDR1 is MNHEY, CDR2 SMNVEV, per germline (reference sequence). Here the CDR3 DNA reads TGTGCCAGCAGCCCGACAGATGACACTGAAGCTTTCTTT. It is translated as CASSPTDDTEAFF.

Written as DNA, the CDR3 is TGCGCCAGCAGCCAAGATCAGCGGCTCTACAATGAGCAGTTCTTC. As protein: CASSQDQRLYNEQFF. The chain joins TRBV4-3 to TRBJ2-1; D possibly corresponds to TRBD2 (5 bases). The germline V gene has CDR1 LGHNA and CDR2 YSLEER. CDR3 size: 15 residues. The V end was cut by 0 bases, the J end by 3 bases, with 9 bases between.

This clone came up once. The rearrangement uses TRBV5-1 and TRBJ2-3, with 11 positions matching TRBD2. CDR3 length equals 16 residues. From germline, CDR1 is SGHRS and CDR2 YFSETQ. The trim removed 4 bases at V and 3 bases at J, leaving 7 bases unmatched. CDR3 sequence reads: CASSLEGLAETDTQYF. The CDR3 DNA follows: TGCGCCAGCAGCCTAGAGGGACTAGCGGAGACAGATACGCAGTATTTT.

The rearrangement uses TRBV2 and TRBJ2-1, with D perhaps TRBD2 (6 bases). Germline V lookup: CDR1 SNHLY, CDR2 FYNNEI. Trimming removed 1 base from V and 4 bases from J, with 11 bases in between. The CDR3 is 15 amino acids. The chain's CDR3 is CASSEVEGSYNEQFF. The CDR3 bases are TGTGCCAGCAGTGAAGTGGAGGGGTCGTACAATGAGCAGTTCTTC. Full variable domain (missing parts from reference TRBV2 and TRBJ2-1): EPEVTQTPSHQVTQMGQEVILRCVPISNHLYFYWYRQILGQKVEFLVSFYNNEISEKSEIFDDQFSVERPDGSNFTLKIRSTKLEDSAMYFCASSEVEGSYNEQFFGPGTRLTVL.